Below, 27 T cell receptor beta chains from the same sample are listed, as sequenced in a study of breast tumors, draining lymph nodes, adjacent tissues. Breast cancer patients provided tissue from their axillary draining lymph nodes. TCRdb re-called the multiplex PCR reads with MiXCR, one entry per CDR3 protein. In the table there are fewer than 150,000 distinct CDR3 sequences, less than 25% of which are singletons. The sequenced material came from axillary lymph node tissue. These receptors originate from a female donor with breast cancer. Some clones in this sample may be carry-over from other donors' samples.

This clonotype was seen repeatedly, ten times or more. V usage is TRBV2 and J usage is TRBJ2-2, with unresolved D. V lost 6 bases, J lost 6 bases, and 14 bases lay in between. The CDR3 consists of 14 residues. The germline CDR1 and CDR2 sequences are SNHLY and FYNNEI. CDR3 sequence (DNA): TGTGCCAGCAGGAACGAAAGATTAGCCGGGGAGCTGTTTTTT. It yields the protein CASRNERLAGELFF.

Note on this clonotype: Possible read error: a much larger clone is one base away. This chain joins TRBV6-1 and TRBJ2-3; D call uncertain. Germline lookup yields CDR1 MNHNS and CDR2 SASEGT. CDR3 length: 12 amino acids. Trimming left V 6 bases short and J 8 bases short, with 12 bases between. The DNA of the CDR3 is TGTGCCAGCAGGGGCTCCCTTGGTACGCAGTATTTT. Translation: CASRGSLGTQYF.

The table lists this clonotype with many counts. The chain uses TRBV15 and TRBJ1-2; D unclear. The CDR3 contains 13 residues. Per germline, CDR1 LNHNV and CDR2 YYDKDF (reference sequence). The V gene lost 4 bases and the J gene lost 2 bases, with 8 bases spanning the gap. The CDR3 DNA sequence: TGTGCCACCAGCAAGGACGGCAACTATGGCTACACCTTC. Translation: CATSKDGNYGYTF.

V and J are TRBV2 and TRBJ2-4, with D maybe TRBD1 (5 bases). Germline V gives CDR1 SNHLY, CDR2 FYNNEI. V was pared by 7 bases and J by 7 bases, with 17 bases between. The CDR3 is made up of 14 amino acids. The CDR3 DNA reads TGTGCCAGCAAAAAAGAAGGGGCTAGGAACATTCAGTACTTC. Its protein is CASKKEGARNIQYF.

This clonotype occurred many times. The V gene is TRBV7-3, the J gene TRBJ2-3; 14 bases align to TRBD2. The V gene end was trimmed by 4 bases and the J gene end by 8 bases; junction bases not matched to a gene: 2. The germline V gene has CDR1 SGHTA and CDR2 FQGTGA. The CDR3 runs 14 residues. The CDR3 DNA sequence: TGTGCCAGCAGCTCCGGGACTAGCGGGAGTACGCAGTATTTT. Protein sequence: CASSSGTSGSTQYF.

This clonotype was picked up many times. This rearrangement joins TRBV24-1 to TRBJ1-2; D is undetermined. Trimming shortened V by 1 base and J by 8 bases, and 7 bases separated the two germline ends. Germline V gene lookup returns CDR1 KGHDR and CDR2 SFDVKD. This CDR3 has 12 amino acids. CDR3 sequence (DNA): TGTGCCACCAGTGATTTAGCGGACGGCTACACCTTC. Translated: CATSDLADGYTF.

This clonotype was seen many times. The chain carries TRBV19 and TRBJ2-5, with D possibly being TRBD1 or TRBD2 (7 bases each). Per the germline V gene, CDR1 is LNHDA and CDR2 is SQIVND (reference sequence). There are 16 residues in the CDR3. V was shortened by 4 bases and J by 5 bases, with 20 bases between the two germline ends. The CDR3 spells CASSSQTGRARETQYF. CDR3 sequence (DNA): TGTGCCAGTAGTAGCCAGACAGGGAGGGCTCGTGAGACCCAGTACTTC.

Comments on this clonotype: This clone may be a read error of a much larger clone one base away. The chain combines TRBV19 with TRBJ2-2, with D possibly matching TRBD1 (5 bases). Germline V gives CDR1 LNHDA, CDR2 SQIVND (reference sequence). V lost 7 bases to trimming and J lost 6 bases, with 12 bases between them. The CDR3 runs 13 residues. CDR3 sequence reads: CASTQAGPGELFF. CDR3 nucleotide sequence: TGTGCCAGTACCCAGGCAGGGCCCGGGGAGCTGTTTTTT.

The CDR3 region is CASSYTGTSYEQYF. Here the CDR3 DNA reads TGTGCCAGCAGTTACACCGGGACCTCCTACGAGCAGTACTTC. The chain employs TRBV6-5 and TRBJ2-7; either TRBD1 or TRBD2 may supply D (5 bases each). V dropped 2 bases and J dropped 0 bases, with 8 bases sitting between them. The germline gives CDR1 MNHEY, CDR2 SVGAGI. This CDR3 is built from 14 residues.

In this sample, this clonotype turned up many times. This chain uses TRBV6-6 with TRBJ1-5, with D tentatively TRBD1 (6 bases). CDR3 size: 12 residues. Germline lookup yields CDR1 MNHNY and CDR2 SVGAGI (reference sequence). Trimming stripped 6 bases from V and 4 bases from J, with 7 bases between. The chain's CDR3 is CASRQGNQPQHF. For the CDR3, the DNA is TGTGCCAGCAGACAGGGAAATCAGCCCCAGCATTTT.

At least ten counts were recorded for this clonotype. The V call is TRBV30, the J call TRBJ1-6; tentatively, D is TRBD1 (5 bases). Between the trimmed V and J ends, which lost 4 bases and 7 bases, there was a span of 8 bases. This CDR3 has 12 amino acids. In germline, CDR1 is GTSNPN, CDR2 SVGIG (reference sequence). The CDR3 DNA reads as TGTGCCTGGACCCCAGGGAATTCACCCCTCCACTTT. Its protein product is CAWTPGNSPLHF.

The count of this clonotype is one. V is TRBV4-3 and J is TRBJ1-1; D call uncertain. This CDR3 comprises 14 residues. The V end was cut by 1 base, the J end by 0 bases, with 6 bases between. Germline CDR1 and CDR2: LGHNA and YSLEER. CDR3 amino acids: CASSQGTVNTEAFF. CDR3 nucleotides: TGCGCCAGCAGCCAAGGGACGGTGAACACTGAAGCTTTCTTT.

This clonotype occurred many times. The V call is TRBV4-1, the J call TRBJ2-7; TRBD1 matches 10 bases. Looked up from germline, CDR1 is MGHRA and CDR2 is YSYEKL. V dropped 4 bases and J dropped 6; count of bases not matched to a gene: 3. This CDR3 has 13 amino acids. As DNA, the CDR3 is TGCGCCAGCAGCCGGGGGGACAGGGGCGAGCAGTACTTC. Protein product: CASSRGDRGEQYF.

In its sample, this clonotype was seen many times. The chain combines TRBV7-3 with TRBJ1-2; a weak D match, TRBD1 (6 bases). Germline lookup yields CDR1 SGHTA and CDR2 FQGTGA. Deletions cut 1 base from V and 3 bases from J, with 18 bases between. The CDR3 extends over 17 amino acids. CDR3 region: CASSLSPGATPHYGYTF. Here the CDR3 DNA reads TGTGCCAGCAGCTTAAGTCCAGGGGCCACCCCCCACTATGGCTACACCTTC.

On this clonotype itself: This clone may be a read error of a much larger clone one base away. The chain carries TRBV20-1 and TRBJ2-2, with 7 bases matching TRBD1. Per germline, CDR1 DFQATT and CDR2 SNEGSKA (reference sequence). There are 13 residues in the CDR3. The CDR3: CSARTGSTGELVF. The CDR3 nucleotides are TGCAGTGCTAGGACAGGGTCCACCGGGGAGCTGGTTTTT.

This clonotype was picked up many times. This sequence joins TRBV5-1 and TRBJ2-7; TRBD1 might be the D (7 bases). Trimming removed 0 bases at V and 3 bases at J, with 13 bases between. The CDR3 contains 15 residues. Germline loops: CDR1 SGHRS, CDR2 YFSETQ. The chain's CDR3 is CASSLAPGGFYEQYF. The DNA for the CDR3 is TGCGCCAGCAGCTTGGCGCCAGGGGGGTTCTACGAGCAGTACTTC.

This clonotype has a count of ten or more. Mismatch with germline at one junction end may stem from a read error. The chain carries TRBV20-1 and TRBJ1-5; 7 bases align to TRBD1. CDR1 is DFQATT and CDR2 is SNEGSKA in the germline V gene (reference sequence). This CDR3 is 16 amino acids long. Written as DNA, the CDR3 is TGCAGTGCAAGAGAATCAGGACAGGTACTCGATCAGCCCCAGCATTTT. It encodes CSARESGQVLDQPQHF.

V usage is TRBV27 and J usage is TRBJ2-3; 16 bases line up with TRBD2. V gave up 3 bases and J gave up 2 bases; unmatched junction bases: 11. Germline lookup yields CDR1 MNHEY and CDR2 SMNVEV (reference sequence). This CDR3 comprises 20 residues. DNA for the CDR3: TGTGCCAGCAGTTTGCCTACGGGACTAGCGGGAGGGAGGGCCACAGATACGCAGTATTTT. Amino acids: CASSLPTGLAGGRATDTQYF.

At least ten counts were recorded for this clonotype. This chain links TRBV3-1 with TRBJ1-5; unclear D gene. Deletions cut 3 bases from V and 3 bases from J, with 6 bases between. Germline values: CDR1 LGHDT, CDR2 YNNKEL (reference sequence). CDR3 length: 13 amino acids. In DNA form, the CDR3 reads TGTGCCAGCAGCCAGACACTCAATCAGCCCCAGCATTTT. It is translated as CASSQTLNQPQHF.

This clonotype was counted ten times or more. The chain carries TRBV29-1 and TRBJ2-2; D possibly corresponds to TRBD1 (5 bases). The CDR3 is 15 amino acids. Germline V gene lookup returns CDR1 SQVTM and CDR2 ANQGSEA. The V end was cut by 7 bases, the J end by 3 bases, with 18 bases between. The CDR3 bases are TGCAGCGCCGCGTTCCAGGGTTTAGACACCGGGGAGCTGTTTTTT. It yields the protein CSAAFQGLDTGELFF.

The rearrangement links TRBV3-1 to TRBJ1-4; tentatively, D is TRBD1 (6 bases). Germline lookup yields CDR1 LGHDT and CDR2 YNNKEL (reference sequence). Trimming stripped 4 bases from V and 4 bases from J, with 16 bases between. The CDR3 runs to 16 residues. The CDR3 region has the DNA TGTGCCAGCAGCCGCCTCCGGGACAAGTATAATGAAAAACTGTTTTTT. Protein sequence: CASSRLRDKYNEKLFF.

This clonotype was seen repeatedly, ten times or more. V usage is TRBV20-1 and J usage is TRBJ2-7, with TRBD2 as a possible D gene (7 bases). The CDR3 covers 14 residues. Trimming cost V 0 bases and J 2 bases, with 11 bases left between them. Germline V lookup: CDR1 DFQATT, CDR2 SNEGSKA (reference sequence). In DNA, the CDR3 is TGCAGTGCTAGAGATGGGAGGGGGACCTACGAGCAGTACTTC. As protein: CSARDGRGTYEQYF.

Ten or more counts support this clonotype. The CDR3 here is CSANLAGGGNEQFF. The DNA for the CDR3 is TGCAGTGCCAACCTAGCGGGAGGGGGCAATGAGCAGTTCTTC. The chain is built from TRBV20-1 and TRBJ2-1; the match to TRBD2 covers 12 bases. This CDR3 region has 14 residues. V was pared by 6 bases and J by 6 bases, with 6 bases of the junction left unmatched. Germline-derived CDR1 and CDR2 are DFQATT and SNEGSKA (reference sequence).

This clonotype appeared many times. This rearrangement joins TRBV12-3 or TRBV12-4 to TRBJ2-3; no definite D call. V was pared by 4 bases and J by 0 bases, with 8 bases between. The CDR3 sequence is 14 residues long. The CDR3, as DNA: TGTGCCAGCAGTTATAAGGGTAGCACAGATACGCAGTATTTT. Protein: CASSYKGSTDTQYF.

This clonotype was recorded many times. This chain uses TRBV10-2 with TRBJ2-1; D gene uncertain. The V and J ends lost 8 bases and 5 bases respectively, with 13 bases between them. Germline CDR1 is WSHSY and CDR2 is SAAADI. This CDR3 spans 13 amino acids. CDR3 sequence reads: CASRYGRNNEQFF. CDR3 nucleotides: TGCGCCAGCCGCTATGGAAGAAACAATGAGCAGTTCTTC.

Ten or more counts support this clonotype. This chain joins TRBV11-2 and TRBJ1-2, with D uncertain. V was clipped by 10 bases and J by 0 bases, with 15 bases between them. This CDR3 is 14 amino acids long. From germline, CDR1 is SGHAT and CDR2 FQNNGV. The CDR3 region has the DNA TGTGCCACCATTCATGGAGGGACTAACTATGGCTACACCTTC. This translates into CATIHGGTNYGYTF.

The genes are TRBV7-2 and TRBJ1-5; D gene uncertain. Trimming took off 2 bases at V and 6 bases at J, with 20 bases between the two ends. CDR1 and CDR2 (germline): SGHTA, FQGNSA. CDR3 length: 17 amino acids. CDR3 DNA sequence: TGTGCCAGCAGCTTATGGAGCACCGGCGCGGGGAGTCAGCCCCAGCATTTT. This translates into CASSLWSTGAGSQPQHF.